These 21 T cell receptor beta chains were all obtained from the same sample, sequenced in a study of metastatic and nonmetastatic thyroid tumors. TCRdb re-clonotyped the PCR reads through MiXCR. The data hold about 92,000 clones, with just under 15% observed a single time. No patient had received any treatment before thyroid surgery. The material sequenced was blood. The receptors stem from a female donor with papillary thyroid cancer or a benign thyroid nodule (not recorded which). Some clones in this sample may be carry-over from other donors' samples.

This clone occurred many times. The chain couples TRBV6-1 to TRBJ1-5, with unresolved D. Looked up from germline, CDR1 is MNHNS and CDR2 is SASEGT. CDR3 length: 14 amino acids. With 1 base removed from V and 7 bases from J, the gap between germline ends came to 11 bases. The CDR3 nucleotides are TGTGCCAGCAGTGAAGGCGGGTTGGACCAGCCCCAGCATTTT. Protein: CASSEGGLDQPQHF.

This clone was seen many times. The chain recombines TRBV20-1 with TRBJ1-2; 9 positions agree with TRBD1. This CDR3 region has 16 residues. The junction had 11 bases not matched to a gene; V was cut back by 6 bases and J by 0 bases. The germline V gene has CDR1 DFQATT and CDR2 SNEGSKA (reference sequence). CDR3 DNA: TGCAGTGCAACGGGACAGGGCATCTCTTCTAACTATGGCTACACCTTC. It codes for CSATGQGISSNYGYTF.

There are a few counts of this clone. The chain recombines TRBV28 with TRBJ1-1, with 7 positions matching TRBD1. The germline gives CDR1 MDHEN, CDR2 SYDVKM. This CDR3 is built from 13 residues. J was trimmed by 5 bases and V by 7 bases; bases with no gene match: 7. The CDR3 reads CASNPGQRTEAFF. The CDR3 coding sequence is TGTGCCAGCAACCCGGGACAGAGGACTGAAGCTTTCTTT.

This clone was detected many times. CDR3 nucleotide sequence: TGTGCCTGGAGTAGAATAGGGACAGGGGGAGATACGCAGTATTTT. Translated, it gives CAWSRIGTGGDTQYF. The rearrangement links TRBV30 to TRBJ2-3, with 11 bases that match TRBD1. The CDR3 is 15 residues long. The junction had 6 bases not matched to a gene; V was cut back by 2 bases and J by 5 bases. CDR1 and CDR2 from the germline V gene are GTSNPN and SVGIG (reference sequence).

Ten or more counts support this clone. The same CDR3 is also encoded by other DNA sequences in this sample. The chain has TRBV6-2 or TRBV6-3 and TRBJ2-3; D is ambiguous. V was clipped by 6 bases and J by 2 bases, with 9 bases between them. The CDR3 has 13 amino acids. The germline V gene has CDR1 MNHEY and CDR2 SVGEGT. This CDR3 reads CASSPRTTDTQYF. Here the CDR3 DNA reads TGTGCCAGCAGCCCCCGAACCACAGATACGCAGTATTTT.

There are a few counts of this clone. A read error may produce the germline difference seen at one junction end. The chain has TRBV12-3 or TRBV12-4 and TRBJ2-1, with 12 bases that match TRBD2. The CDR3 sequence is 17 residues long. The CDR3 sequence: CASNTPTGLAGNNDQFF. The CDR3 DNA reads as TGTGCCAGCAACACCCCGACTGGACTAGCGGGGAACAATGATCAGTTCTTC.

Worth noting for this clone: The identical CDR3 is also encoded by other nucleotide sequences in the sample. The chain is built from TRBV20-1 and TRBJ2-5; weak D call: TRBD2 (5 bases). V was trimmed by 3 bases and J by 5 bases, leaving 19 bases between them. This CDR3 is 15 amino acids long. The germline V gene encodes CDR1 DFQATT and CDR2 SNEGSKA (reference sequence). The CDR3 sequence is CSASSPRGLRETQYF. CDR3 coding DNA: TGCAGTGCTAGTTCCCCACGGGGTCTACGGGAGACCCAGTACTTC.

This clone was picked up a small number of times. This could be a read error, since a much larger clone is one nucleotide away. The sample has other DNA sequences that encode this CDR3 too. The V gene is TRBV6-1, the J gene TRBJ1-1, with TRBD1 as a possible D gene (5 bases). Germline CDR1 is MNHNS and CDR2 is SASEGT. The CDR3 runs to 11 residues. The CDR3 loop reads CASGGNTEAFF. Here the CDR3 DNA reads TGCGCCAGCGGGGGGAACACTGAAGCTTTCTTT.

In its sample, this clone was seen many times. This chain links TRBV5-1 with TRBJ2-3, with 15 bases fitting TRBD2. This CDR3 region has 18 residues. Trimming cost V 4 bases and J 0 bases; bases outside gene matches: 6. Germline CDR1 SGHRS, CDR2 YFSETQ. The CDR3 spells CASSPGLAGGPSTDTQYF. The CDR3 DNA reads TGCGCCAGCAGCCCGGGACTAGCGGGGGGCCCCAGCACAGATACGCAGTATTTT.

This clone was recorded many times. This rearrangement joins TRBV2 to TRBJ1-1; D remains ambiguous. Trimming took 2 bases from V and 1 from J, leaving 5 bases between them. This CDR3 is 13 amino acids long. Germline-derived CDR1 and CDR2 are SNHLY and FYNNEI. The CDR3 DNA follows: TGTGCCAGCAGTGAAATTAAGAACACTGAAGCTTTCTTT. Encoded protein: CASSEIKNTEAFF. Using reference TRBV2 and TRBJ1-1 for the parts outside the CDR3, the full variable domain is EPEVTQTPSHQVTQMGQEVILRCVPISNHLYFYWYRQILGQKVEFLVSFYNNEISEKSEIFDDQFSVERPDGSNFTLKIRSTKLEDSAMYFCASSEIKNTEAFFGQGTRLTVV.

This clone was picked up many times. The V and J genes are TRBV12-3 or TRBV12-4 and TRBJ2-2; no definite D call. Trimming removed 8 bases at V and 2 bases at J, with 6 bases between. This CDR3 has 12 residues. The CDR3 DNA reads as TGTGCCAGCGCAACCAACACCGGGGAGCTGTTTTTT. The encoded protein is CASATNTGELFF.

This clone was recorded a few times. An end of the junction differs from the germline gene, which may be a read error. The V and J genes are TRBV6-1 and TRBJ2-7; a possible D gene is TRBD2 (5 bases). CDR1 and CDR2 from the germline V gene are MNHNS and SASEGT. The CDR3 has 16 residues. The CDR3 nucleotides are TGTGCCAGCAGTCCATCGAGCGGCGGGTGGTTCTACGAGCAGTACTTT. Translated: CASSPSSGGWFYEQYF.

This clone was picked up many times. This chain uses TRBV18 with TRBJ2-5; D is undetermined. The CDR3 runs 12 residues. Trimming cost V 3 bases and J 7 bases, with 9 bases left between them. CDR1 is KGHSH and CDR2 is LQKENI in the germline V gene. CDR3 protein: CASSPSDGTQYF. The CDR3 coding sequence is TGTGCCAGCTCACCCTCGGACGGGACCCAGTACTTC. The full variable domain, with the rest looked up from reference TRBV18 and TRBJ2-5, is NAGVMQNPRHLVRRRGQEARLRCSPMKGHSHVYWYRQLPEEGLKFMVYLQKENIIDESGMPKERFSAEFPKEGPSILRIQQVVRGDSAAYFCASSPSDGTQYFGPGTRLLVL.

The chain carries TRBV9 and TRBJ2-2; TRBD1 aligns across 9 bases. CDR1 and CDR2 (germline): SGDLS, YYNGEE. This CDR3 spans 17 amino acids. Losses at the gene ends were 0 bases for V and 7 bases for J; bases not matched to a gene: 10. CDR3 nucleotide sequence: TGTGCCAGCAGCGTAGATGGGACAGGGAGTTACAACGGGGAGCTGTTTTTT. Its protein product is CASSVDGTGSYNGELFF. The whole variable domain, remainder taken from reference TRBV9 and TRBJ2-2, is DSGVTQTPKHLITATGQRVTLRCSPRSGDLSVYWYQQSLDQGLQFLIQYYNGEERAKGNILERFSAQQFPDLHSELNLSSLELGDSALYFCASSVDGTGSYNGELFFGEGSRLTVL.

This clone was seen at least ten times. DNA of the CDR3: TGCAGCGGGAGACAGGGGGAGACCGGGGAGCTGTTTTTT. Encoded protein: CSGRQGETGELFF. The V gene is TRBV29-1, the J gene TRBJ2-2, with 9 nucleotides matching TRBD1. The length of the CDR3 is 13 residues. CDR1 and CDR2 from the germline V gene are SQVTM and ANQGSEA. Trimming cost V 7 bases and J 5 bases; bases outside gene matches: 5.

Concerning this clone: Given a much more abundant clone one base away, this may be a read error. Distinct nucleotide sequences in the sample also encode this CDR3. The chain uses TRBV6-2 or TRBV6-3 and TRBJ2-6; D may be TRBD1 or TRBD2 (5 bases each). Germline V gene lookup returns CDR1 MNHEY and CDR2 SVGEGT. There are 19 residues in the CDR3. The CDR3 sequence is CASSYSLGDFLSGANVLTF. The DNA of the CDR3 is TGTGCCAGCAGTTACTCTCTCGGGGATTTCCTCTCTGGGGCTAACGTCCTGACTTTC.

This clone was recorded at least ten times. The chain is built from TRBV30 and TRBJ1-4; D unresolved. Germline V gene lookup returns CDR1 GTSNPN and CDR2 SVGIG (reference sequence). This CDR3 is 12 amino acids long. V gave up 0 bases and J gave up 8 bases, with 7 bases separating them. CDR3 in amino acids: CAWSVSGEKLFF. CDR3 nucleotides: TGTGCCTGGAGTGTCTCGGGGGAAAAACTGTTTTTT.

This clone turned up a few times. This sequence joins TRBV6-1 and TRBJ1-5; no firm D call. Germline lookup yields CDR1 MNHNS and CDR2 SASEGT. V was trimmed by 7 bases and J by 3 bases, leaving 10 bases between them. This CDR3 has 13 residues. CDR3 DNA sequence: TGTGCCAGCATTTCGTCCATCAATCAGCCCCAGCATTTT. Its protein is CASISSINQPQHF.

As for this clone: Other DNA sequences in the sample encode the same CDR3. The genes are TRBV6-1 and TRBJ1-5; a weak D match, TRBD1 (5 bases). The CDR3 length is 15 residues. The germline gives CDR1 MNHNS, CDR2 SASEGT. Deletions cut 6 bases from V and 5 bases from J, with 17 bases between. CDR3 in amino acids: CASRDRASPYQPQHF. CDR3 DNA: TGTGCCAGCAGAGACAGAGCATCCCCGTATCAGCCCCAGCATTTT.

There are many counts of this clone. Other DNA sequences in the sample encode the same CDR3. The chain couples TRBV7-2 to TRBJ2-3; D gene unclear. Germline assignment: CDR1 SGHTA and CDR2 FQGNSA. Between the trimmed V and J ends, which lost 5 bases and 0 bases, there was a span of 3 bases. CDR3 size: 12 residues. The CDR3 sequence is CASSLSTDTQYF. CDR3 nucleotides: TGTGCCAGCAGCCTCAGCACAGATACGCAGTATTTT.

This clone was detected many times. This rearrangement joins TRBV7-8 to TRBJ1-5, with a possible D match to TRBD1 (5 bases). This CDR3 contains 14 residues. Germline lookup yields CDR1 SGHVS and CDR2 FQNEAQ. V lost 5 bases and J 7 bases, leaving 15 bases between the germline ends. The CDR3 DNA reads TGTGCCAGCAGCGGGGGACCGGAGGTCCAGCCCCAGCATTTT. Translating gives CASSGGPEVQPQHF.